This is a list of T cell receptor beta chains from one sample in a study of beta chain features in type 1 diabetes. The table came from immunoSEQ multiplex PCR; TCRdb's copy has only in-frame clones and leaves some out. The sample lists roughly 150,000 clones, about a tenth occurring once. What was sequenced was central memory CD4+ T cells from blood. These receptors all come from a man aged 25 to 40 with type 1 diabetes. The CDR3 runs from the conserved cysteine through the conserved F or W. The D gene is left open where the match is weak. Rows give clone size only sometimes, using once, few, many, or a class for an expanded clone.

d_gene | abundance | j_gene | v_gene | CDR3nt | CDR3aa
. | . | TRBJ2-3 | TRBV6-1 | TGTGCCAGCAGTGAAGTTAGGGGCGGCACAGATACGCAGTATTTT | CASSEVRGGTDTQYF
. | few | TRBJ1-4 | TRBV9 | TGTGCCAGCAGCGTCCAGGGGAGTTGGGGTGAAAAACTGTTTTTT | CASSVQGSWGEKLFF
TRBD2 | . | TRBJ2-2 | TRBV15 | TGTGCCACCAGCAGAGAAGACGGGACTAGCGGTAACGGGGAGCTGTTTTTT | CATSREDGTSGNGELFF
TRBD1 | . | TRBJ2-7 | TRBV6-5 | TGTGCCAGCAGTTCGAGACAGGGAGCCTACGAGCAGTACTTC | CASSSRQGAYEQYF
TRBD2 | . | TRBJ2-1 | TRBV5-1 | TGCGCCAGCAGCTTAGCGGGAGGGATTGAGCAGTTCTTC | CASSLAGGIEQFF
. | few | TRBJ2-7 | TRBV5-1 | TGCGCCAGCAGCTTACCCGGGTCGCCCTACGAGCAGTACTTC | CASSLPGSPYEQYF
. | . | TRBJ2-1 | TRBV2 | TGTGCCAGCAGTGAAGACTTTTCGGAGGAGCAGTTCTTC | CASSEDFSEEQFF
TRBD1 | . | TRBJ2-7 | TRBV27 | TGTGCCAGCAGTTTACTGGGACAGGGAGCCTACGAGCAGTACTTC | CASSLLGQGAYEQYF
TRBD1 | . | TRBJ1-4 | TRBV19 | TGTGCCAGTAGTATCGGGACAGGGCCTGAAAAACTGTTTTTT | CASSIGTGPEKLFF
TRBD2 | few | TRBJ2-4 | TRBV5-1 | TGCGCCAGCAGCCCGGGGGGACTAGCTGGTGCAAACATTCAGTACTTC | CASSPGGLAGANIQYF
TRBD2 | . | TRBJ2-4 | TRBV19 | TGTGCCAGTAGTACTAGCGGACGAAACATTCAGTACTTC | CASSTSGRNIQYF
. | few | TRBJ2-3 | TRBV2 | TGTGCCAGCAGTGCAACACAGGGAGATACGCAGTATTTT | CASSATQGDTQYF
. | . | TRBJ1-4 | TRBV7-9 | TGTGCCAGCAGCCCCTCCGGGGGGAAGGTGGGAAAACTGTTTTTT | CASSPSGGKVGKLFF
. | . | TRBJ2-3 | TRBV11-2 | TGTGCCAGCAGCAGACCTTCCGGGACTCAGCAGTATTTT | CASSRPSGTQQYF
. | few | TRBJ2-4 | TRBV28 | TGTGCCAGTAACCTTGTGAGGGCGGGTCAGTACTTC | CASNLVRAGQYF
TRBD1 | . | TRBJ1-5 | TRBV2 | TGTGCCAGCCAAGAAACAGGGGATCTCTCGCCCCAGCATTTT | CASQETGDLSPQHF
. | . | TRBJ1-5 | TRBV19 | TGTGCCAGTAGTTACCGGGAGTTTAATCAGCCCCAGCATTTT | CASSYREFNQPQHF
. | few | TRBJ2-7 | TRBV6-1 | TGTGCCAGCAGTGAGCGGGACCTCTACGAGCAGTACTTC | CASSERDLYEQYF
. | . | TRBJ2-3 | TRBV11-2 | TGTGCCAGCAGCTACGACAGCTACACTAGCACAGATACGCAGTATTTT | CASSYDSYTSTDTQYF
. | . | TRBJ1-4 | TRBV18 | TGTGCCAGCTCACCACTGCCCCAGGGAGCGGGGGATGAAAAACTGTTTTTT | CASSPLPQGAGDEKLFF
. | many | TRBJ2-3 | TRBV19 | TGTGCCAGTAGAAGCCCCGGAGGGTCAGATACGCAGTATTTT | CASRSPGGSDTQYF
. | few | TRBJ2-5 | TRBV2 | TGTGCCAGCCGTGCAGGTGGTGGGTCGGAGACCCAGTACTTC | CASRAGGGSETQYF
. | . | TRBJ2-1 | TRBV10-3 | TGTGCCATCAGCGGGAGTTACTACAATGAGCAGTTCTTC | CAISGSYYNEQFF
TRBD1 | few | TRBJ2-1 | TRBV30 | TGTGCCTGGAGTTTCCCCGGGACAGGGAGAGGGGAGCAGTTCTTC | CAWSFPGTGRGEQFF
. | few | TRBJ2-7 | TRBV28 | TGTGCCAGCAGGGAGACGGGGACCTACGAGCAGTACTTC | CASRETGTYEQYF
TRBD2 | few | TRBJ2-1 | TRBV4-3 | TGCGCCAGCAGGCCCGGACTAGCGGGGTACAATGAGCAGTTCTTC | CASRPGLAGYNEQFF
TRBD1 | . | TRBJ1-5 | TRBV7-8 | TGTGCCAGCAGCCCCTTCCTTTCCGCGCCGCCCGCCGGGACAGGGCACCAGCCCCAGCATTTT | CASSPFLSAPPAGTGHQPQHF
TRBD2 | few | TRBJ2-3 | TRBV28 | TGTGCCAGCAGTCCCCTAGCGGGAGGTATTGATACGCAGTATTTT | CASSPLAGGIDTQYF
. | . | TRBJ1-2 | TRBV7-9 | TGTGCCAGCAGCTTATTGGGCAGAACCTATGGCTACACCTTC | CASSLLGRTYGYTF
TRBD1 | . | TRBJ2-6 | TRBV28 | TGTGCCAGCAGTCCGCTATCGACAGGGGGACCTGGGGCCAACGTCCTGACTTTC | CASSPLSTGGPGANVLTF
TRBD1 | few | TRBJ1-5 | TRBV11-2 | TGTGCCAGCAGCAACGCCGACAGGGGCAATCAGCCCCAGCATTTT | CASSNADRGNQPQHF
. | . | TRBJ1-1 | TRBV5-1 | TGCGCCAGCAGCTTAAGCGGGGCAACTTTGAACACTGAAGCTTTCTTT | CASSLSGATLNTEAFF
TRBD1 | few | TRBJ2-2 | TRBV9 | TGTGCCAGCAGCGCACACCAAGGGACAGACACCGGGGAGCTGTTTTTT | CASSAHQGTDTGELFF
TRBD1 | few | TRBJ1-2 | TRBV5-6 | TGTGCCAGCAGCGGGGGACAGTATGGCTACACCTTC | CASSGGQYGYTF
TRBD2 | many | TRBJ2-4 | TRBV28 | TGTGCCAGCAGCCCAATTGCCGGGACTAGCTTAGGAGGGATTCAGTACTTC | CASSPIAGTSLGGIQYF
TRBD1 | . | TRBJ2-1 | TRBV18 | TGTGCCAGCTCACCATCGACAGGGGGCTCCTACAATGAGCAGTTCTTC | CASSPSTGGSYNEQFF
TRBD2 | few | TRBJ2-1 | TRBV5-1 | TGCGCCAGCCGGACTGGGGGGGGATACAATGAGCAGTTCTTC | CASRTGGGYNEQFF
TRBD1 | few | TRBJ2-1 | TRBV9 | TGTGCCAGCAGCGTAGCATTCGACAGGGGCCTCCACAATGAGCAGTTCTTC | CASSVAFDRGLHNEQFF
. | . | TRBJ1-4 | TRBV4-1 | TGCGCCAGCAGCCCTGGGGCTAATGATGAAAAACTGTTTTTT | CASSPGANDEKLFF
. | few | TRBJ2-3 | TRBV7-3 | TGTGCCAGCAGCCTCGGACCTCTTACACGGGGAGATACGCAGTATTTT | CASSLGPLTRGDTQYF